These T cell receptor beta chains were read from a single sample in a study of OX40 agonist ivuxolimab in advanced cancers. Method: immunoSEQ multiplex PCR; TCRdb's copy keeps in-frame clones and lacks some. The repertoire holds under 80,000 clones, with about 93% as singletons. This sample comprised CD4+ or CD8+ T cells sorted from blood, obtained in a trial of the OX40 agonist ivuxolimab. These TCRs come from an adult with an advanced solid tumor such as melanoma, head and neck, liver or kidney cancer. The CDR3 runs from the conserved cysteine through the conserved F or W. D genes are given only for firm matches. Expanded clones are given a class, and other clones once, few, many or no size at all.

cdr3_nt: TGTGCCATCAGTGAGTCGACGGGGGACAATGAGCAGTTCTTC; cdr3_aa: CAISESTGDNEQFF; v_call: TRBV10-3; clone_size: NA; d_call: NA; j_call: TRBJ2-1
cdr3_nt: TGTGCCAGCAGCGAACGACAGGGGCAAGAGACCCAGTACTTC; cdr3_aa: CASSERQGQETQYF; v_call: TRBV7-9; clone_size: NA; d_call: TRBD1; j_call: TRBJ2-5
cdr3_nt: TGTGCCAGCAGTTCGGGAAGCGCAAGCACAGATACGCAGTATTTT; cdr3_aa: CASSSGSASTDTQYF; v_call: TRBV28; clone_size: NA; d_call: NA; j_call: TRBJ2-3
cdr3_nt: TGTGCCAGCAGCTTGGGGCGTATTTCCACAGATACGCAGTATTTT; cdr3_aa: CASSLGRISTDTQYF; v_call: TRBV5-4; clone_size: NA; d_call: NA; j_call: TRBJ2-3
cdr3_nt: TGTGCCAGCGTGGGGACGCCCAGCACAGATACGCAGTATTTT; cdr3_aa: CASVGTPSTDTQYF; v_call: TRBV2; clone_size: NA; d_call: NA; j_call: TRBJ2-3
cdr3_nt: TGTGCCAGCAGCTATTCTAGCGGGGACTACAATGAGCAGTTCTTC; cdr3_aa: CASSYSSGDYNEQFF; v_call: TRBV14; clone_size: NA; d_call: TRBD2; j_call: TRBJ2-1
cdr3_nt: TGTGCCTGGAGTAAGGGAATACAGGGAAGCGGCTCACCCCTCCACTTT; cdr3_aa: CAWSKGIQGSGSPLHF; v_call: TRBV30; clone_size: NA; d_call: NA; j_call: TRBJ1-6
cdr3_nt: TGTGCCAGCAGTTACTCGGGGGGGTATGATGAAAAACTGTTTTTT; cdr3_aa: CASSYSGGYDEKLFF; v_call: TRBV6-5; clone_size: NA; d_call: NA; j_call: TRBJ1-4
cdr3_nt: TGTGCCATCACCGGTGGCGGTTCCCCCTACGAGCAGTACTTC; cdr3_aa: CAITGGGSPYEQYF; v_call: TRBV10-3; clone_size: NA; d_call: NA; j_call: TRBJ2-7
cdr3_nt: TGTGCCAGCAGCCTCTTGGGGTACGAGCAGTACTTC; cdr3_aa: CASSLLGYEQYF; v_call: TRBV2; clone_size: NA; d_call: NA; j_call: TRBJ2-7
cdr3_nt: TGTGTAACACACCGGTGGGGGGCTCCCTACAATGAGCAGTTCTTC; cdr3_aa: CVTHRWGAPYNEQFF; v_call: TRBV27; clone_size: NA; d_call: NA; j_call: TRBJ2-1
cdr3_nt: TGTGCCAGCAGCTTATCGGCCCGCCCCGGGGAGCTGTTTTTT; cdr3_aa: CASSLSARPGELFF; v_call: TRBV7-2; clone_size: NA; d_call: NA; j_call: TRBJ2-2
cdr3_nt: TGCGCCAGCAGCCCGACCGGGACAGCACAAGAGACCCAGTACTTC; cdr3_aa: CASSPTGTAQETQYF; v_call: TRBV5-1; clone_size: NA; d_call: TRBD1; j_call: TRBJ2-5
cdr3_nt: TGTGCCAGCAGTGTAGCAGGGAGAGGAGATAATTCACCCCTCCACTTT; cdr3_aa: CASSVAGRGDNSPLHF; v_call: TRBV6-1; clone_size: NA; d_call: NA; j_call: TRBJ1-6
cdr3_nt: TGCGCCAGCAGCCCAGTCCGGGACAGGGAGGAGGAAAAACTGTTTTTT; cdr3_aa: CASSPVRDREEEKLFF; v_call: TRBV4-1; clone_size: NA; d_call: TRBD1; j_call: TRBJ1-4
cdr3_nt: TGTGCCAGCAGCTTAGACAGGGTGAACACTGAAGCTTTCTTT; cdr3_aa: CASSLDRVNTEAFF; v_call: TRBV7-2; clone_size: NA; d_call: NA; j_call: TRBJ1-1
cdr3_nt: TGTGCCAGCAGCTTACAGACACTTAACACCGGGGAGCTGTTTTTT; cdr3_aa: CASSLQTLNTGELFF; v_call: TRBV7-9; clone_size: NA; d_call: NA; j_call: TRBJ2-2
cdr3_nt: TGTGCCAGCAGTTGGTCAGCATCCTACGAGCAGTACTTC; cdr3_aa: CASSWSASYEQYF; v_call: TRBV25-1; clone_size: NA; d_call: NA; j_call: TRBJ2-7
cdr3_nt: TGTGCCAGCAGTTCCTTTGGGGACAGGGGCAGGAATTCTGAGCAGTACTTC; cdr3_aa: CASSSFGDRGRNSEQYF; v_call: TRBV28; clone_size: NA; d_call: TRBD1; j_call: TRBJ2-7
cdr3_nt: TGTGCCAGCAGCCCCCCCCCGGAGACCCAGTACTTC; cdr3_aa: CASSPPPETQYF; v_call: TRBV7-9; clone_size: NA; d_call: NA; j_call: TRBJ2-5
cdr3_nt: TGTGCCAGTTCCGGGGCTACTAGCGGGGGGGTAGAGCAGTACTTC; cdr3_aa: CASSGATSGGVEQYF; v_call: TRBV28; clone_size: NA; d_call: TRBD2; j_call: TRBJ2-7
cdr3_nt: TGTGCCAGCAGCTTAGGACAGGGAGGCCCTGGCACCGGGGAGCTGTTTTTT; cdr3_aa: CASSLGQGGPGTGELFF; v_call: TRBV7-6; clone_size: once; d_call: NA; j_call: TRBJ2-2
cdr3_nt: TGTGCCAGCAGTGAATTCAGGGGCAATCAGCCCCAGCATTTT; cdr3_aa: CASSEFRGNQPQHF; v_call: TRBV2; clone_size: NA; d_call: NA; j_call: TRBJ1-5
cdr3_nt: TGCGCCAGCAGCTTGGAGTTCATGAACACTGAAGCTTTCTTT; cdr3_aa: CASSLEFMNTEAFF; v_call: TRBV5-1; clone_size: NA; d_call: NA; j_call: TRBJ1-1
cdr3_nt: TGTGCCACCCCGGACAGGAGCTCCTACAATGAGCAGTTCTTC; cdr3_aa: CATPDRSSYNEQFF; v_call: TRBV2; clone_size: NA; d_call: TRBD1; j_call: TRBJ2-1
cdr3_nt: TGTGCCAGCAGCTTATCCGGGACTAGCGGGCTGTACAATGAGCAGTTCTTC; cdr3_aa: CASSLSGTSGLYNEQFF; v_call: TRBV7-2; clone_size: NA; d_call: TRBD2; j_call: TRBJ2-1
cdr3_nt: TGCGCCAGCAGCTTGGAAGGGACAGGGTCCTACGAGCAGTACTTC; cdr3_aa: CASSLEGTGSYEQYF; v_call: TRBV5-1; clone_size: NA; d_call: TRBD1; j_call: TRBJ2-7
cdr3_nt: TGTGCCAGCAGCCCCGGGGGACTAGCGGGATTGGATGAGCAGTTCTTC; cdr3_aa: CASSPGGLAGLDEQFF; v_call: TRBV7-2; clone_size: NA; d_call: TRBD2; j_call: TRBJ2-1
cdr3_nt: TGCGCCAGCAGCTTGGGAGGGGAAGGTAACAATGAGCAGTTCTTC; cdr3_aa: CASSLGGEGNNEQFF; v_call: TRBV5-1; clone_size: NA; d_call: NA; j_call: TRBJ2-1
cdr3_nt: TGTGCCAGCTCACCCCAGGAAGGGACACAAGAGACCCAGTACTTC; cdr3_aa: CASSPQEGTQETQYF; v_call: TRBV18; clone_size: NA; d_call: NA; j_call: TRBJ2-5
cdr3_nt: TGTGCCAGCAGTGGGACAGGGTCTGGGGCCAACGTCCTGACTTTC; cdr3_aa: CASSGTGSGANVLTF; v_call: TRBV6-5; clone_size: NA; d_call: TRBD1; j_call: TRBJ2-6
cdr3_nt: TGCAGTGCTTGGACAGGGGACGAGCAGTACTTC; cdr3_aa: CSAWTGDEQYF; v_call: TRBV20-1; clone_size: NA; d_call: TRBD1; j_call: TRBJ2-7
cdr3_nt: TGCGCCAGCAGCTTGGTCGTGGGAGTAGGGGAGACCCAGTACTTC; cdr3_aa: CASSLVVGVGETQYF; v_call: TRBV5-1; clone_size: NA; d_call: NA; j_call: TRBJ2-5
cdr3_nt: TGTGCCAGCTCACCGGAGCGGGGGGTCTACGAGCAGTACTTC; cdr3_aa: CASSPERGVYEQYF; v_call: TRBV18; clone_size: NA; d_call: TRBD2; j_call: TRBJ2-7
cdr3_nt: TGTGCCAGCAGTTTCGACAGGGGCGGACAGCCCCAGCATTTT; cdr3_aa: CASSFDRGGQPQHF; v_call: TRBV27; clone_size: NA; d_call: TRBD1; j_call: TRBJ1-5
cdr3_nt: TGTGCCTGGGGAGGGTTCTCTGGAAACACCATATATTTT; cdr3_aa: CAWGGFSGNTIYF; v_call: TRBV30; clone_size: NA; d_call: NA; j_call: TRBJ1-3
cdr3_nt: TGTGCCAGCAGCCGGACAGGGTTCAACACCGGGGAGCTGTTTTTT; cdr3_aa: CASSRTGFNTGELFF; v_call: TRBV27; clone_size: NA; d_call: TRBD1; j_call: TRBJ2-2
cdr3_nt: TGCGCCAGCAGTCAATCCCGGGACAGGTATACGAGCAATCAGCCCCAGCATTTT; cdr3_aa: CASSQSRDRYTSNQPQHF; v_call: TRBV23-1; clone_size: once; d_call: TRBD1; j_call: TRBJ1-5
cdr3_nt: TGTGCCAGCAGCTTGGGACTAGACTACACCGGGGAGCTGTTTTTT; cdr3_aa: CASSLGLDYTGELFF; v_call: TRBV7-9; clone_size: few; d_call: TRBD2; j_call: TRBJ2-2
cdr3_nt: TGTGCCAGCAGTCTCACCACGGGGAACACTGAAGCTTTCTTT; cdr3_aa: CASSLTTGNTEAFF; v_call: TRBV6-1; clone_size: NA; d_call: NA; j_call: TRBJ1-1
cdr3_nt: TGTGCCTGGAGTAACACCGGGAACCACTATAGCAATCAGCCCCAGCATTTT; cdr3_aa: CAWSNTGNHYSNQPQHF; v_call: TRBV30; clone_size: once; d_call: NA; j_call: TRBJ1-5
cdr3_nt: TGTGCCAGCAGCCGGGGACAGTATCACCACGAGCAGTACTTC; cdr3_aa: CASSRGQYHHEQYF; v_call: TRBV5-6; clone_size: NA; d_call: TRBD1; j_call: TRBJ2-7
cdr3_nt: TGTGCCAGCAGCTTGTATTCGGAGACCCAGTACTTC; cdr3_aa: CASSLYSETQYF; v_call: TRBV7-2; clone_size: NA; d_call: NA; j_call: TRBJ2-5
cdr3_nt: TGTGCCAGCAGCTTAGAGCGGAGCGGGGGGACCGCCTACAATGAGCAGTTCTTC; cdr3_aa: CASSLERSGGTAYNEQFF; v_call: TRBV7-2; clone_size: NA; d_call: TRBD2; j_call: TRBJ2-1
cdr3_nt: TGTGCCAGCTCACCAGGGGCGAGCTCCTACAATGAGCAGTTCTTC; cdr3_aa: CASSPGASSYNEQFF; v_call: TRBV18; clone_size: NA; d_call: NA; j_call: TRBJ2-1
cdr3_nt: TGTGCCATCAGTGTGGATAGGGAGGATCAGCCCCAGCATTTT; cdr3_aa: CAISVDREDQPQHF; v_call: TRBV10-3; clone_size: NA; d_call: NA; j_call: TRBJ1-5
cdr3_nt: TGTGCCAGCAGCGTGGGCCTCGGGACCGACTATGGCTACACCTTC; cdr3_aa: CASSVGLGTDYGYTF; v_call: TRBV9; clone_size: NA; d_call: NA; j_call: TRBJ1-2
cdr3_nt: TGTGCCAGCAGCGGGACTAGCGGGCACCAAGAGACCCAGTACTTC; cdr3_aa: CASSGTSGHQETQYF; v_call: TRBV9; clone_size: NA; d_call: TRBD2; j_call: TRBJ2-5
cdr3_nt: TGCGCCAGCAACCTCGTAGACCTAACGGGAGAGCAGTACTTC; cdr3_aa: CASNLVDLTGEQYF; v_call: TRBV10-2; clone_size: NA; d_call: NA; j_call: TRBJ2-7
cdr3_nt: TGTGCCAGCAGCGGAAGACAGGGGACGGGGTACGAGCAGTACTTC; cdr3_aa: CASSGRQGTGYEQYF; v_call: TRBV5-4; clone_size: NA; d_call: TRBD1; j_call: TRBJ2-7
cdr3_nt: TGCAGCGCAAAGGGGCGTCTGAACACTGAAGCTTTCTTT; cdr3_aa: CSAKGRLNTEAFF; v_call: TRBV29-1; clone_size: NA; d_call: NA; j_call: TRBJ1-1
cdr3_nt: TGTGCCAGCAGCCCGGGGACAGGGAAAGAAAAACTGTTTTTT; cdr3_aa: CASSPGTGKEKLFF; v_call: TRBV7-9; clone_size: NA; d_call: TRBD1; j_call: TRBJ1-4
cdr3_nt: TGTGCCAGCAGTTATAACATCGATTCACCCCTCCACTTT; cdr3_aa: CASSYNIDSPLHF; v_call: TRBV6-6; clone_size: NA; d_call: NA; j_call: TRBJ1-6
cdr3_nt: TGTGCCAGCAATAGCGGGGGGCCCGAATCCACCGGGGAGCTGTTTTTT; cdr3_aa: CASNSGGPESTGELFF; v_call: TRBV7-6; clone_size: NA; d_call: TRBD2; j_call: TRBJ2-2
cdr3_nt: TGTGCCAGCAGTTCCCCAGGGACTAGCGGCACAGATACGCAGTATTTT; cdr3_aa: CASSSPGTSGTDTQYF; v_call: TRBV6-5; clone_size: NA; d_call: TRBD2; j_call: TRBJ2-3
cdr3_nt: TGTGCCAGCAGCACATGGGACAGGGGGCAAGAGACCCAGTACTTC; cdr3_aa: CASSTWDRGQETQYF; v_call: TRBV9; clone_size: NA; d_call: TRBD1; j_call: TRBJ2-5
cdr3_nt: TGTGCCAGCAGTTGGCGGGGCTCTGACACAGATACGCAGTATTTT; cdr3_aa: CASSWRGSDTDTQYF; v_call: TRBV28; clone_size: NA; d_call: NA; j_call: TRBJ2-3
cdr3_nt: TGTGCCAGCAGCTTAGGGGAGAGCAATCAGCCCCAGCATTTT; cdr3_aa: CASSLGESNQPQHF; v_call: TRBV7-2; clone_size: NA; d_call: NA; j_call: TRBJ1-5
cdr3_nt: TGTGCCAGCAGTTTATCGGGGACAGTTCCTGGCACAGATACGCAGTATTTT; cdr3_aa: CASSLSGTVPGTDTQYF; v_call: TRBV27; clone_size: NA; d_call: TRBD1; j_call: TRBJ2-3
cdr3_nt: TGTGCCAGCAGCTTAGCGAAGGGGGGCTCCTACAATGAGCAGTTCTTC; cdr3_aa: CASSLAKGGSYNEQFF; v_call: TRBV7-2; clone_size: once; d_call: NA; j_call: TRBJ2-1